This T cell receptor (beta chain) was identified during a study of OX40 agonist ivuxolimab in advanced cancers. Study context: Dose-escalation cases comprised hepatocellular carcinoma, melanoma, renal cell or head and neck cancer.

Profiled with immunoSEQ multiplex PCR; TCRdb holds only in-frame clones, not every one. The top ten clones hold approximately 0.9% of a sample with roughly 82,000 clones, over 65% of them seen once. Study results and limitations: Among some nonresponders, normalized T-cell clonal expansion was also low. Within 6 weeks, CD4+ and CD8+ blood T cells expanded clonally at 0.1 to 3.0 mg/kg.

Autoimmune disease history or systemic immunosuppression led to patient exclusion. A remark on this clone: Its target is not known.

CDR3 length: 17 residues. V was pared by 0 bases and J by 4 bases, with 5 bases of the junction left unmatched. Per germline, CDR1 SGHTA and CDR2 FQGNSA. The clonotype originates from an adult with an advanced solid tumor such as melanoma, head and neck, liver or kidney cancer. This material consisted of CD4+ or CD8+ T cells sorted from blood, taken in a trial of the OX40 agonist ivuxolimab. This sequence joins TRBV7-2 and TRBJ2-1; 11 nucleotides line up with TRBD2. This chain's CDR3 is CASSLAPGLAGYNEQFF. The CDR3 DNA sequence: TGTGCCAGCAGCTTAGCCCCAGGACTAGCGGGTTACAATGAGCAGTTCTTC.